This T cell receptor (beta chain) was identified in a study of T cells after posttransplantation cyclophosphamide. Findings of the study overall: Donor-recipient repertoire similarity was low at 1-2 months, rising over year one. TRB clonality was highly associated with recipient CMV seropositivity and reactivation. TRB overlap between skin or GI tissue T cells and blood was limited.

Sample share makes this clone medium-sized (0.01 to 0.1%). Its antigen is undetermined. CDR1 SGHKS and CDR2 YYEKEE come from the germline V gene (reference sequence). CDR3 length equals 16 residues. J gave up 4 bases and V 0 bases, and 10 bases lay outside the gene matches. Cyclophosphamide on days +3 and +4 followed busulfan-fludarabine conditioning and a marrow graft. Repertoires were generated with immunoSEQ multiplex PCR, while TCRdb's copy carries only in-frame clones and drops some. In total the sample includes around 3,000 clones, none of them seen once. The J gene is TRBJ2-7, the V gene TRBV5-5, with TRBD1 identical over 7 bases. The source material was PBMCs, sampled after allogeneic stem cell transplant with posttransplant cyclophosphamide. The source of this sequence is a male patient aged 25 to 39 who received an allogeneic stem cell transplant from a related donor, was CMV-positive, and had acute GVHD only. Some of the T cells may derive from the graft donor. CDR3 sequence reads: CASSLEARDRRYEQYF. As DNA, the CDR3 is TGTGCCAGCAGCTTGGAAGCCCGGGACAGAAGATACGAGCAGTACTTC.